Below, 9 T cell receptor beta chains from the same sample are listed, as sequenced in a study of a mutant IDH1 vaccine in newly diagnosed glioma. Sequencing was performed with immunoSEQ multiplex PCR; in TCRdb, only in-frame clones are kept and a portion is missing. The table lists some 42,000 clones, around 83% of them singletons. The time point denotes: week 35, safety follow-up. It was 300 ug of mutant IDH1 20-mer peptide that made up each vaccine dose, given with topical imiquimod. Their cognate antigens are unknown. The input for sequencing was PBMCs, taken from a glioma patient whose treatment included an IDH1 peptide vaccine. Receptor source: a woman in her fifties or sixties with glioma.

The chain joins TRBV30 to TRBJ1-5; possible D gene TRBD1, 6 bases. The CDR3 spans 13 residues. V shed 1 base and J shed 5 bases, with 9 bases lying between them. Germline V gene data show CDR1 as GTSNPN and CDR2 as SVGIG (reference sequence). The DNA for the CDR3 is TGTGCCTGGAGTGAACAGGGTTATCAGCCCCAGCATTTT. Translated: CAWSEQGYQPQHF.

J is TRBJ2-7 and V is TRBV5-1, with D tentatively TRBD1 (6 bases). Germline V CDR1 and CDR2: SGHRS, YFSETQ. Trimming removed 5 bases at V and 5 bases at J, with 17 bases between. The CDR3 length is 14 residues. The CDR3 sequence is CASSTRGESNEQYF. DNA of the CDR3: TGCGCCAGCAGTACCAGGGGCGAATCGAACGAGCAGTACTTC.

The chain has TRBV5-4 and TRBJ1-2; 7 nucleotides agree with TRBD1. The J segment lost 2 bases and the V segment lost 4 bases, leaving 2 bases of the junction unmatched. Germline V gene sequence: CDR1 SGHNT, CDR2 YYREEE (reference sequence). The CDR3 extends over 13 amino acids. CDR3 sequence reads: CASSPDRNYGYTF. Here the CDR3 DNA reads TGTGCCAGCAGCCCGGACAGGAACTATGGCTACACCTTC.

This chain uses TRBV4-1 with TRBJ1-2, with D possibly matching TRBD1 (5 bases). V lost 4 bases to trimming and J lost 3 bases, with 21 bases between them. Per germline, CDR1 MGHRA and CDR2 YSYEKL. This CDR3 has 17 amino acids. CDR3 loop: CASSPTGSPRGYYGYTF. CDR3 DNA sequence: TGCGCCAGCAGCCCGACCGGGAGTCCCCGGGGGTACTATGGCTACACCTTC.

V is TRBV2 and J is TRBJ1-6; a possible D gene is TRBD1 (5 bases). Germline V gene sequence: CDR1 SNHLY, CDR2 FYNNEI. Trimming removed 6 bases at V and 6 bases at J, with 12 bases between. The length of the CDR3 is 14 residues. CDR3 bases: TGTGCCAGCAGGGATAGGGGTCCTAATTCACCCCTCCACTTT. Its translation: CASRDRGPNSPLHF.

The rearrangement links TRBV4-1 to TRBJ1-6; no firm D call. CDR3 size: 14 residues. The V end was cut by 5 bases, the J end by 8 bases, with 13 bases between. Germline loops: CDR1 MGHRA, CDR2 YSYEKL. CDR3 amino acids: CASSSRDRDSPLHF. The CDR3 nucleotides read TGCGCCAGCAGCTCCCGAGACCGTGATTCACCCCTCCACTTT.

This clone occurred a few times. The chain couples TRBV5-1 to TRBJ1-4; a weak D match, TRBD1 (6 bases). The V gene's germline CDR1 is SGHRS and CDR2 YFSETQ. CDR3 size: 15 residues. The ends were cut back, 4 bases at V and 6 bases at J, with 16 bases in the middle. This chain's CDR3 is CASSPDGGLHEKLFF. As DNA, the CDR3 is TGCGCCAGCAGCCCCGACGGGGGGCTTCATGAAAAACTGTTTTTT. The full variable domain, in which reference TRBV5-1 and TRBJ1-4 provide the parts outside the CDR3, is KAGVTQTPRYLIKTRGQQVTLSCSPISGHRSVSWYQQTPGQGLQFLFEYFSETQRNKGNFPGRFSGRQFSNSRSEMNVSTLELGDSALYLCASSPDGGLHEKLFFGSGTQLSVL.

J is TRBJ2-5 and V is TRBV4-2; 9 nucleotides agree with TRBD2. The V gene end was trimmed by 5 bases and the J gene end by 5 bases; junction bases not matched to a gene: 15. Germline CDR1 is LGHNA and CDR2 is YNFKEQ. This CDR3 has 17 residues. CDR3 sequence (DNA): TGTGCCAGCAGCGACGCTGGCGGGGGGGATGATCGGGAGACCCAGTACTTC. Translated, it gives CASSDAGGGDDRETQYF.

The chain couples TRBV18 to TRBJ1-4, with 9 bases identical to TRBD1. The germline V gene has CDR1 KGHSH and CDR2 LQKENI. The CDR3 extends over 15 amino acids. After removal of 3 bases from V and 7 bases from J, the junction contained 6 bases not matched to a gene. The CDR3 DNA sequence: TGTGCCAGCTCACCCTCCGGGACAGGGAGTGAAAAACTGTTTTTT. This codes for CASSPSGTGSEKLFF.